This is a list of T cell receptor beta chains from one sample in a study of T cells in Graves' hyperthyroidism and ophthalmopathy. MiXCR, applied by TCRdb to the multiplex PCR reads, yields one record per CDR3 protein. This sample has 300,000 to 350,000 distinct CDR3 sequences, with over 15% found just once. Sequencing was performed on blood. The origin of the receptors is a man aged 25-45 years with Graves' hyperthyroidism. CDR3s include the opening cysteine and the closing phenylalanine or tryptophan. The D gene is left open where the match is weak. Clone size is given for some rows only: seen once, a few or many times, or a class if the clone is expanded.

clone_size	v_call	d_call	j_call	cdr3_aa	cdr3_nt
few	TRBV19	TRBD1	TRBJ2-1	CASSSPGQGRSEQFF	TGTGCCAGTAGTTCCCCGGGACAGGGGAGGAGTGAGCAGTTCTTC
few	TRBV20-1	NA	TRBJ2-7	CSASYPRALTYEQYF	TGCAGTGCTAGTTACCCGAGGGCCCTTACCTACGAGCAGTACTTC
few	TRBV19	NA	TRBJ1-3	CASSGTPGNTIYF	TGTGCCAGTAGCGGGACACCTGGAAACACCATATATTTT
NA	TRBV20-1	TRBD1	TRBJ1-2	CSASSRQGNYCYTF	TGCAGTGCTAGCTCCCGACAGGGGAACTATTGCTACACCTTC
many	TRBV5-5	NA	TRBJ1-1	CASSTTLLTVNTEAFF	TGTGCCAGCAGCACAACCTTGTTGACAGTTAACACTGAAGCTTTCTTT
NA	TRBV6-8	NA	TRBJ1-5	CASSQRPAQPQHF	TGTGCCAGCAGCCAGCGCCCGGCTCAGCCCCAGCATTTT
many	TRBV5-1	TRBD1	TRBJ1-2	CASSHNLDRGYGYTF	TGCGCCAGCAGCCATAATTTGGACAGGGGCTATGGCTACACCTTC
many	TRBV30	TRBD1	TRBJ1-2	CAWEDRADGYTF	TGTGCCTGGGAGGACAGGGCGGATGGCTACACCTTC
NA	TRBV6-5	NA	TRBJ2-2	CASSVRRGGARTGELFF	TGTGCCAGCAGTGTACGTCGTGGAGGGGCCCGCACCGGGGAGCTGTTTTTT
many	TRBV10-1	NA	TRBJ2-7	CASRPPYYEQYF	TGCGCCAGCAGACCCCCCTACTACGAGCAGTACTTC
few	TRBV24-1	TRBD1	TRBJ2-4	CATSRYRGRNIQYF	TGTGCCACCAGCCGTTACAGGGGTAGAAACATTCAGTACTTC
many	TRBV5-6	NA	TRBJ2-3	CASSWGPRGSTDTQYF	TGTGCCAGCAGCTGGGGGCCGAGGGGGAGCACAGATACGCAGTATTTT
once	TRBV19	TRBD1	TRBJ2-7	CASKRDRGSDEQYF	TGTGCCAGTAAGAGGGACAGGGGTTCCGACGAGCAGTACTTC
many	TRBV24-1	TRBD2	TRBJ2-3	CATARLAGSDTQYF	TGTGCCACCGCAAGACTAGCGGGTTCTGATACGCAGTATTTT
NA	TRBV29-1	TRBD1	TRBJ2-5	CSMTGGVETQYF	TGCAGCATGACAGGGGGAGTAGAGACCCAGTACTTC
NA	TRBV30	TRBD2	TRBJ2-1	CAHTWGGGEQFF	TGTGCCCATACCTGGGGGGGAGGTGAGCAGTTCTTC
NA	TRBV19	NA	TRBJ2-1	CASSMRGPQGLKQFF	TGTGCCAGTAGTATGCGGGGTCCACAGGGGCTGAAGCAGTTCTTC
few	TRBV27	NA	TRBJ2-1	CASTPRYRFDEQFF	TGTGCCAGCACCCCTCGGTACCGATTCGATGAGCAGTTCTTC
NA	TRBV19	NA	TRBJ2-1	CASSMVRNEQFF	TGTGCCAGTAGTATGGTCCGGAATGAGCAGTTCTTC
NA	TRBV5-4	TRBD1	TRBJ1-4	CASSDRTGFNEKLFF	TGTGCCAGCAGCGACCGGACAGGGTTTAATGAAAAACTGTTTTTT
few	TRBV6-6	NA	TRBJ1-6	CASSYSRSNNSPLHF	TGTGCCAGCAGTTACTCTCGGTCTAATAATTCACCCCTCCACTTT
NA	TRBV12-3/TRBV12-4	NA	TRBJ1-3	CASSLAENTIYF	TGTGCCAGCAGTTTGGCGGAGAACACCATATATTTT
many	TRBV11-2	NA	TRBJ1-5	CASSLDLGGFYSNQPQHF	TGTGCCAGCAGCTTAGATCTAGGAGGGTTCTATAGCAATCAGCCCCAGCATTTT